The TCR beta chain described here comes from a study of blood T cell repertoires in COVID-19. In the study's own analysis: Reference gene primer amplification yielded estimated nucleated cell counts. Profiling relied on immunoSEQ multiplex PCR, and the TCRdb table lists in-frame clones only, not all of them. The DNA was the basis for D and trimming; V, J and clone size are from that table. The table lists 210,000 or so clones, approximately 90% of them singletons. CDR3 length: 13 residues. This chain links TRBV21-1 with TRBJ2-7; TRBD1 reflects the table's D call only, with no check against the DNA. TRBV21-1 is an annotated pseudogene. This sequence was found in a woman aged 40 to 49 with acute or convalescent COVID-19. The sample consisted of peripheral blood. DNA of the CDR3: TGTGCCAGCAGTCACGACAACTCCTACGAGCAGTACGTC. This translates into CASSHDNSYEQYV.